This T cell receptor beta chain was obtained from a study of T cell responses to AZD1222 COVID-19 vaccine (dated by TCRdb to about 2021). Some background on the complete study: AZD1222 recipients whose second dose came at about 4 weeks and those whose second dose came at about 12 weeks were combined into one group, since spike-specific TCR depth and breadth did not differ between the two schedules. TCR sequencing covered more than 230 trial participants: about 210 given two doses of AZD1222 and 26 given two doses of MenACWY control vaccine. Trial participants were enrolled by age into 18-55, 56-69 and 70-plus year subgroups, with 148, 28 and 57 TCR-sequenced participants respectively. General findings and caveats noted by the study authors: In the small 56-69-year group, the increase in depth fell short of significance, most likely because of low power. Because no day 14 peak-response samples were available, the repertoires could be characterized only after the peak T cell response. Most participants were white British and females outnumbered males, and the authors suggested that clonal diversity may have been underestimated. After two AZD1222 doses, spike-specific TCR breadth and depth were significantly higher than at day 0 and than in MenACWY recipients. The vaccine-associated CD4 TCRs covered the entire spike protein, and the dominant responses fell in regions 160-218 and 743-854. Conclusions about previously exposed vaccinees are limited, since just five to seven AZD1222 recipients were seropositive for SARS-CoV-2 at baseline. Reportedly, close to half of the unique spike-specific TCRs recognized epitopes lying outside the regions that are mutated in the B.1.351 and B.1.1.7 variants.

The CDR3, from cysteine to phenylalanine, totals 13 residues. Just the 39-base CDR3 DNA is kept, in frame starting at base 1. The V end loses 0 bases and the J end loses 1 base, and a stretch of 4 bases separates them. The germline V gene supplies CDR1 SGDLS and CDR2 YYNGEE. In regard to this clone: What this receptor recognizes is not known. No much larger clone is present one base from it, and per-base qualities are unavailable.

The label giving this sample's time point can be read as: baseline before first vaccination. Samples from vaccinated people were obtained from the UK trials COV001 and COV002, which included a single-blind randomized controlled phase 2/3 trial of AZD1222 (ChAdOx1 nCoV-19) in healthy adults. For TCRbeta chain sequencing, PBMC samples from trial participants were taken at day 0 and at day 28 after the second dose. The CDR3 regions of human TCRbeta chains were analyzed by immunosequencing. Per the authors' processing: Repertoire TCRs were matched against a reference library of SARS-CoV-2-specific TCRs generated with the MIRA antigen-specificity platform. Breadth was defined as the fraction of unique TCRs that were SARS-CoV-2-associated, and depth was defined as the fraction of total T cells that were SARS-CoV-2-associated. Using the MIRA data, each spike-specific TCR was mapped to the spike region that the TCR reacts to and placed in a CD4 or CD8 class. Log10-transformed breadth and depth values were compared by one-way ANOVA with Sidak's multiple comparisons tests. The clones in this table, taken by TCRdb from immuneACCESS, are in-frame only. Not every clone is retained; where verified, under half of the shortfall comes from an unresolved V gene, and the cause of the rest is unknown. The D gene and trimming were derived from the DNA, and the V and J assignments and clone size from that table. The sample data list tens of thousands of clones, and around 84% of these were observed just once. Clones ranked in the top ten supply 7.3% of the sample.

The receptor comes from an adult in good health. This receptor chain uses TRBV9 and TRBJ1-2; the D gene cannot be resolved reliably. The material sequenced was peripheral blood, taken on day 0 of AZD1222 vaccination. The sequenced DNA: TGTGCCAGCAGCGTAGCTGATAACTATGGCTACACCTTC. The encoded protein is CASSVADNYGYTF.